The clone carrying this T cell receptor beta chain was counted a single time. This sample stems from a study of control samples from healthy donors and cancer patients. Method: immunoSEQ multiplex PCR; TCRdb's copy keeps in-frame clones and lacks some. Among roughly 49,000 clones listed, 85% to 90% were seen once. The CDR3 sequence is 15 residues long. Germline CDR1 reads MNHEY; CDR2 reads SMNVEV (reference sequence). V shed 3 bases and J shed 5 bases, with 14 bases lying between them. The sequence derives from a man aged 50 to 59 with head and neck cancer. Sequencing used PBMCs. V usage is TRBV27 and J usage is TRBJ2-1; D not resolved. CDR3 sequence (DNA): TGTGCCAGCAGTTTCCCCCGGGCAGATCACAATGAGCAGTTCTTC. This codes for CASSFPRADHNEQFF.